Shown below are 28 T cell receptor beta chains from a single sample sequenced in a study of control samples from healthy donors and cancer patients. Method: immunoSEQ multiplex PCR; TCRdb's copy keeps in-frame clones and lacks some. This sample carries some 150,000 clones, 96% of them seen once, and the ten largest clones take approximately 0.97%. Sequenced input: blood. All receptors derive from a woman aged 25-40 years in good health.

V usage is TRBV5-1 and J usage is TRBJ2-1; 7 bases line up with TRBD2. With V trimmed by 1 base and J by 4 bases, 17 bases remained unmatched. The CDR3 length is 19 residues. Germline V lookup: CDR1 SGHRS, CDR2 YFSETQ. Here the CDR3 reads CASSLSRAFSAGAYNEQFF. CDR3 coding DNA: TGCGCCAGCAGCTTGTCGAGGGCCTTCTCGGCGGGAGCGTACAATGAGCAGTTCTTC.

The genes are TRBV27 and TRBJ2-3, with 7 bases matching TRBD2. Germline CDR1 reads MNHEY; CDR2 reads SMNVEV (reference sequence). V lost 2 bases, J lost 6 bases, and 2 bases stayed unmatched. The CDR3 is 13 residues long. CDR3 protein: CASSLNGGDTQYF. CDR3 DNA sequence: TGTGCCAGCAGTTTAAACGGGGGGGATACGCAGTATTTT.

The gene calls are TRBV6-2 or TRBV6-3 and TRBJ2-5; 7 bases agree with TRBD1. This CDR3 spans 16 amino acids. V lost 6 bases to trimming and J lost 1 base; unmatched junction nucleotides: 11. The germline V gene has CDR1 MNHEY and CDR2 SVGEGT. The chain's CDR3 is CASSPGSGGGQETQYF. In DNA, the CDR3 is TGTGCCAGCAGCCCTGGGTCAGGGGGTGGCCAAGAGACCCAGTACTTC.

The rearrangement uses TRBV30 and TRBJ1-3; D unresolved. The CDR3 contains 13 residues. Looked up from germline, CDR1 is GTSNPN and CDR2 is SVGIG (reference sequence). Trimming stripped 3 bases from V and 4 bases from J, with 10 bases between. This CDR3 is CAWSALWGNTIYF. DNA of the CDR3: TGTGCCTGGAGCGCGCTGTGGGGAAACACCATATATTTT.

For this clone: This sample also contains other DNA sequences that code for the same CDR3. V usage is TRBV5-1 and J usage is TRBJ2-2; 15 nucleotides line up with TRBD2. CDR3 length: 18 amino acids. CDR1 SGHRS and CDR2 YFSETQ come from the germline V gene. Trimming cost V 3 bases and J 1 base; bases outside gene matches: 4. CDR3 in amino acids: CASSSGLAGGQNTGELFF. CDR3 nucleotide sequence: TGCGCCAGCAGCTCGGGACTAGCGGGGGGTCAGAACACCGGGGAGCTGTTTTTT.

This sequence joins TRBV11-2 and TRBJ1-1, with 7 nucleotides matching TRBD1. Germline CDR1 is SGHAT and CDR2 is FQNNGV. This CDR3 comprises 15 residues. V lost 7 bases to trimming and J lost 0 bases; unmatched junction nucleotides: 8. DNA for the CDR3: TGTGCCAGCATCCCTTCGGGACAGTTGAACACTGAAGCTTTCTTT. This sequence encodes CASIPSGQLNTEAFF.

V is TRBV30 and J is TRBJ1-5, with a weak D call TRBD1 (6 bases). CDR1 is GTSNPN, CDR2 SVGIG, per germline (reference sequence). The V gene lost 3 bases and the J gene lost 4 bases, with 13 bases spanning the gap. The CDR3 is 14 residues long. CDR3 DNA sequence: TGTGCCTGGAGCAATTACAGGGCGAATCAGCCCCAGCATTTT. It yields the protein CAWSNYRANQPQHF.

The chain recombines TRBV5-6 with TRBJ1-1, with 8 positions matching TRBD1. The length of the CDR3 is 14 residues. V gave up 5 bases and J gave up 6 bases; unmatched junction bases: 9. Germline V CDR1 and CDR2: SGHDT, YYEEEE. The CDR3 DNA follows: TGTGCCAGCAGACCTCGACAGGGGAGGGCTGAAGCTTTCTTT. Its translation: CASRPRQGRAEAFF.

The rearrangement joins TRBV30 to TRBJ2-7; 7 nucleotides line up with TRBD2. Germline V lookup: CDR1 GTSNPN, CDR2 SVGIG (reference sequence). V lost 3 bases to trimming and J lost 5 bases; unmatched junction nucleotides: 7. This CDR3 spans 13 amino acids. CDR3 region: CAWSQRDLDEQYF. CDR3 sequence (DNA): TGTGCCTGGAGCCAGCGGGACTTGGACGAGCAGTACTTC.

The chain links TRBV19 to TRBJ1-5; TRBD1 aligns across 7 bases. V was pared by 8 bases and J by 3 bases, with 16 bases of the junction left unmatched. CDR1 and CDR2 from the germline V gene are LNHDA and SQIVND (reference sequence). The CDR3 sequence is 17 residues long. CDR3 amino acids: CASGLRQGRLVNQPQHF. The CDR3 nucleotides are TGTGCCAGTGGGCTTCGACAGGGCCGGTTGGTCAATCAGCCCCAGCATTTT.

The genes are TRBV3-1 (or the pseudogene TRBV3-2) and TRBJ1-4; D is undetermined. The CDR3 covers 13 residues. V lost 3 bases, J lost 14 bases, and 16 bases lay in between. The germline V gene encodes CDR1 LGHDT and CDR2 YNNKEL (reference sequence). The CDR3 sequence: CASSHNSRSGLFF. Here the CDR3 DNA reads TGTGCCAGCAGCCATAACAGTAGGAGCGGGCTGTTTTTT.

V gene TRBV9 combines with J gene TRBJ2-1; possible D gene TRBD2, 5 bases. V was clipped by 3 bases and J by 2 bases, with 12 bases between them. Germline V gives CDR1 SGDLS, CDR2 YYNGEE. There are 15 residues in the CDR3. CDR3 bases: TGTGCCAGCAGCGCAGAGGGTCCTACCTACAATGAGCAGTTCTTC. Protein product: CASSAEGPTYNEQFF.

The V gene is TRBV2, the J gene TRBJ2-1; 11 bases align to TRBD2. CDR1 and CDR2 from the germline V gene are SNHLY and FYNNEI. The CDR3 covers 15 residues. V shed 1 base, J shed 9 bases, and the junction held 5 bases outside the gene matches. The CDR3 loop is CASSEVAGGFSEQFF. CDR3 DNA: TGTGCCAGCAGTGAAGTAGCGGGGGGGTTTAGTGAGCAGTTCTTC. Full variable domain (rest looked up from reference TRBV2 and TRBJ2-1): EPEVTQTPSHQVTQMGQEVILRCVPISNHLYFYWYRQILGQKVEFLVSFYNNEISEKSEIFDDQFSVERPDGSNFTLKIRSTKLEDSAMYFCASSEVAGGFSEQFFGPGTRLTVL.

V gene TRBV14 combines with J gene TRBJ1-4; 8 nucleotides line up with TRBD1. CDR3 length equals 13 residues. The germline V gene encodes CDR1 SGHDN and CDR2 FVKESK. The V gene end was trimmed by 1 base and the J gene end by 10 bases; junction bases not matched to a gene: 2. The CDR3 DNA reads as TGTGCCAGCAGCCAAGTTCAGGGGGCAAAACTGTTTTTT. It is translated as CASSQVQGAKLFF.

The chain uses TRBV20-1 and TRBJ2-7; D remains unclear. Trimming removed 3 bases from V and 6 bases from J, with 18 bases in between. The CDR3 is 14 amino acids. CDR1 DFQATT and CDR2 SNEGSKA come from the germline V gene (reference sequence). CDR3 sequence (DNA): TGCAGTGCTAGTCCCCTCAATGCAGGATCCGAGCAGTACTTC. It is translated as CSASPLNAGSEQYF.

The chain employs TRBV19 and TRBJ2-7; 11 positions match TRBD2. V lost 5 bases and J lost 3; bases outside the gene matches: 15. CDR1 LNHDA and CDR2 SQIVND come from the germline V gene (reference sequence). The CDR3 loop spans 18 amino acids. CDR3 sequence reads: CASSRARTSGSMGYEQYF. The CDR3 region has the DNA TGTGCCAGTAGTCGGGCGAGGACTAGCGGGTCCATGGGCTACGAGCAGTACTTC.

CDR3 sequence reads: CASSFRQGLYQPQHF. Here the CDR3 DNA reads TGTGCCAGCAGCTTCCGACAGGGGCTCTATCAGCCCCAGCATTTT. The rearrangement joins TRBV7-2 to TRBJ1-5; 8 bases map to TRBD1. Germline-derived CDR1 and CDR2 are SGHTA and FQGNSA. V lost 3 bases to trimming and J lost 5 bases; unmatched junction nucleotides: 6. The CDR3 consists of 15 residues.

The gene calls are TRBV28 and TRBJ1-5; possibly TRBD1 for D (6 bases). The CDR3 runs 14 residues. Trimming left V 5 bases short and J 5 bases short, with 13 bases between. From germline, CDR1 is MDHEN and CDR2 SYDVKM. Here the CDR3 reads CASSPGTPYQPQHF. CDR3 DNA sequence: TGTGCCAGCAGTCCCGGGACACCTTATCAGCCCCAGCATTTT.

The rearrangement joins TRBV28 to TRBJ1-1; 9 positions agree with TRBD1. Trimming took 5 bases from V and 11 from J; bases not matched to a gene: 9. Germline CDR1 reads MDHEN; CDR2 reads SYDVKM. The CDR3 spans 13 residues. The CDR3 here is CASSPLTGGEAFF. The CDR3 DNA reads TGTGCCAGCAGTCCACTCACAGGGGGCGAGGCTTTCTTT.

This chain's CDR3 is CASSLSAVGTQPQHF. As DNA, the CDR3 is TGTGCCAGCAGTTTATCGGCGGTAGGCACTCAGCCCCAGCATTTT. This rearrangement joins TRBV27 to TRBJ1-5; D ambiguous. V was trimmed by 0 bases and J by 6 bases, leaving 12 bases between them. Germline-derived CDR1 and CDR2 are MNHEY and SMNVEV (reference sequence). The CDR3 spans 15 residues.

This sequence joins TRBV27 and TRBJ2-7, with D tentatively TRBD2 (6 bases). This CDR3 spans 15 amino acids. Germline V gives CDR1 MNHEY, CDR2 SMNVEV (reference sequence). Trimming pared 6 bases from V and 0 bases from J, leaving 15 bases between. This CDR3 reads CASRGWGEVSYEQYF. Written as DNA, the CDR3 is TGTGCCAGCAGGGGCTGGGGGGAGGTCTCCTACGAGCAGTACTTC.

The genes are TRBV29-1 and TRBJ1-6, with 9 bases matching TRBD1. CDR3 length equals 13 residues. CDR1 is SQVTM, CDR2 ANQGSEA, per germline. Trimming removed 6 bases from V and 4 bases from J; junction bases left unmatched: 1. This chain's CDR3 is CSVGQGYNSPLHF. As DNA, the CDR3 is TGCAGCGTAGGACAGGGGTATAATTCACCCCTCCACTTT.

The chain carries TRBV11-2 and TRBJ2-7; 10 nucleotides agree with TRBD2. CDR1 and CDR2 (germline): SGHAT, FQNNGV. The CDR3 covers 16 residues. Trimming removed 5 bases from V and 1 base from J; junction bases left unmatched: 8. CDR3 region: CASSPIAGGGSYEQYF. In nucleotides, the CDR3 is TGTGCCAGCAGCCCCATAGCGGGAGGAGGATCCTACGAGCAGTACTTC.

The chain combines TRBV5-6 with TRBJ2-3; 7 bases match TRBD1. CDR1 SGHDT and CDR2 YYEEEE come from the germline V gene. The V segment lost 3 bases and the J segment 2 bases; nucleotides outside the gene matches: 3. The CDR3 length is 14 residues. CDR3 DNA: TGTGCCAGCAGCTGGGGGACAGTCACAGATACGCAGTATTTT. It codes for CASSWGTVTDTQYF.

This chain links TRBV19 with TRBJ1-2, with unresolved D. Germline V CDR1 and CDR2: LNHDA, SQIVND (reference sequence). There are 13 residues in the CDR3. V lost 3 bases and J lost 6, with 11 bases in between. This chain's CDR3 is CASSMSSSDGYTF. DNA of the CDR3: TGTGCCAGTAGTATGTCCTCTTCTGATGGCTACACCTTC. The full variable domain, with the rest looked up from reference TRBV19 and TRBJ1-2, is DGGITQSPKYLFRKEGQNVTLSCEQNLNHDAMYWYRQDPGQGLRLIYYSQIVNDFQKGDIAEGYSVSREKKESFPLTVTSAQKNPTAFYLCASSMSSSDGYTFGSGTRLTVV.

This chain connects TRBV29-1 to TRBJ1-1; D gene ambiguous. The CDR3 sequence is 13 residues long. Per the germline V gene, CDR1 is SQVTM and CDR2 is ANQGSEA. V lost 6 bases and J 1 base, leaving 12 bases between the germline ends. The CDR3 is CSVTLRGNTEAFF. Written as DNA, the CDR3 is TGCAGCGTCACCCTCCGGGGGAACACTGAAGCTTTCTTT.

For the CDR3, the DNA is TGTGCCAGTAGTGTGGGGGGCGGCAATCAGCCCCAGCATTTT. This sequence encodes CASSVGGGNQPQHF. This rearrangement joins TRBV19 to TRBJ1-5; D perhaps matches TRBD1 (6 bases). Trimming cost V 5 bases and J 2 bases, with 10 bases left between them. CDR1 and CDR2 from the germline V gene are LNHDA and SQIVND (reference sequence). This CDR3 has 14 residues.

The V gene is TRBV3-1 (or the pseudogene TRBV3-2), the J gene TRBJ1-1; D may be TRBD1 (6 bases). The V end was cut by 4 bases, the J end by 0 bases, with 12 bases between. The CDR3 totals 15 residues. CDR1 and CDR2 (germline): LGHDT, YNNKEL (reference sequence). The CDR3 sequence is CASSPPRGMNTEAFF. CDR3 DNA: TGTGCCAGCAGCCCCCCGAGGGGGATGAACACTGAAGCTTTCTTT.